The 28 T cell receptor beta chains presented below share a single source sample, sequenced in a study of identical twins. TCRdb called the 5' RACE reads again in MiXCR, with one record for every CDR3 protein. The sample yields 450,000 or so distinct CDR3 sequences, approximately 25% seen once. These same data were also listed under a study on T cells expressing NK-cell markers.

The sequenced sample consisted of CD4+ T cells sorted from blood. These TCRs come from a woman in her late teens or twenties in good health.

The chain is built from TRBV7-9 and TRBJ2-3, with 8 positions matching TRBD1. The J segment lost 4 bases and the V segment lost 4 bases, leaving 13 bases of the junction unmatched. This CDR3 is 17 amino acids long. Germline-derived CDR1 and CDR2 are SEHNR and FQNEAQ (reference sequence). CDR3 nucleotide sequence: TGTGCCAGCAGCTCCCCCTTGTCGGACAGGGCATCAGATACGCAGTATTTT. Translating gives CASSSPLSDRASDTQYF.

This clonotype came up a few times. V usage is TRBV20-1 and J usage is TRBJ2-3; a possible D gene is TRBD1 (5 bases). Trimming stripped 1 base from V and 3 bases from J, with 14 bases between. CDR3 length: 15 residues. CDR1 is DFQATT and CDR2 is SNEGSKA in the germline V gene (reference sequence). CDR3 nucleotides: TGCAGTGCTAGAGTCAGGGCATCCTTTACAGATACGCAGTATTTT. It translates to CSARVRASFTDTQYF.

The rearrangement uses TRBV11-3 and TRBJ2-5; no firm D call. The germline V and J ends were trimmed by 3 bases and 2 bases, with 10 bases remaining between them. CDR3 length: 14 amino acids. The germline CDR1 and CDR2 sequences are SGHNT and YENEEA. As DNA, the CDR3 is TGTGCCAGCAGCTTGTCCCGCCAACAAGAGACCCAGTACTTC. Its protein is CASSLSRQQETQYF.

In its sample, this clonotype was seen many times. The CDR3 region is CASSLDRGGETQYF. As DNA, the CDR3 is TGTGCCAGCAGCTTAGACAGGGGGGGAGAGACCCAGTACTTC. J is TRBJ2-5 and V is TRBV7-2, with D perhaps matching TRBD1 (8 bases). The CDR3 covers 14 residues. Trimming cost V 1 base and J 4 bases, with 10 bases left between them. Looked up from germline, CDR1 is SGHTA and CDR2 is FQGNSA. Together with reference TRBV7-2 and TRBJ2-5, the CDR3 gives the full variable domain: GAGVSQSPSNKVTEKGKDVELRCDPISGHTALYWYRQSLGQGLEFLIYFQGNSAPDKSGLPSDRFSAERTGGSVSTLTIQRTQQEDSAVYLCASSLDRGGETQYFGPGTRLLVL.

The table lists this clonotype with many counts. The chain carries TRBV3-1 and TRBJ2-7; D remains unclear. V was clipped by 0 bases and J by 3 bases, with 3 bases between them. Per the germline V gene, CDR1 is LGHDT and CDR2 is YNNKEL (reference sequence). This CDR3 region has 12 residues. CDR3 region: CASSQDFYEQYF. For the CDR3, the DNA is TGTGCCAGCAGCCAAGATTTCTACGAGCAGTACTTC.

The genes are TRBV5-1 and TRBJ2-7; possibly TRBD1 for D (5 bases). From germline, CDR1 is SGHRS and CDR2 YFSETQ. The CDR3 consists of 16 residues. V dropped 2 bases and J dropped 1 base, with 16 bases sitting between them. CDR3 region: CASSFQGGPISYEQYF. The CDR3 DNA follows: TGCGCCAGCAGCTTTCAGGGCGGCCCAATTTCCTACGAGCAGTACTTC.

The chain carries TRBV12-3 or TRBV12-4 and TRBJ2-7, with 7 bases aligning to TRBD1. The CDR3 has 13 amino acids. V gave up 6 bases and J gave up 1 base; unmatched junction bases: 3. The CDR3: CASSPTGSYEQYF. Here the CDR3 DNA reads TGTGCCAGCAGCCCGACAGGGTCCTACGAGCAGTACTTC.

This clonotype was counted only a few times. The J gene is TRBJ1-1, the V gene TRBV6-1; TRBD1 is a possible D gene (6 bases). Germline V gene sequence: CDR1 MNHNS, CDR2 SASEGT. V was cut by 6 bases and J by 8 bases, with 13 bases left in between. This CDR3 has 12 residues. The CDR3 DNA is TGTGCCAGCAGCCTCAGACAGGTGGAAGCTTTCTTT. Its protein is CASSLRQVEAFF.

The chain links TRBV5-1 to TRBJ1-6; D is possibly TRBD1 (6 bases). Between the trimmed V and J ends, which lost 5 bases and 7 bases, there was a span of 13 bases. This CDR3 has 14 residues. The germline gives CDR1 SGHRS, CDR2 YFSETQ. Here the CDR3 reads CASRTDRRNSPLHF. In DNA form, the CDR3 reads TGCGCCAGCAGGACGGACAGAAGAAATTCACCCCTCCACTTT. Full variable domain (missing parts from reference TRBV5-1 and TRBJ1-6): KAGVTQTPRYLIKTRGQQVTLSCSPISGHRSVSWYQQTPGQGLQFLFEYFSETQRNKGNFPGRFSGRQFSNSRSEMNVSTLELGDSALYLCASRTDRRNSPLHFGNGTRLTVT.

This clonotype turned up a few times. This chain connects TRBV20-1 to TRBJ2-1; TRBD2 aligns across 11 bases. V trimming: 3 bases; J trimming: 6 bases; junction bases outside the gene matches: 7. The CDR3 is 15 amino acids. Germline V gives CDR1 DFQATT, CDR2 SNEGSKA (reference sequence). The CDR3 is CSASNPGLAVNEQFF. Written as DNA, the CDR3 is TGCAGTGCTAGTAACCCGGGACTAGCGGTCAATGAGCAGTTCTTC.

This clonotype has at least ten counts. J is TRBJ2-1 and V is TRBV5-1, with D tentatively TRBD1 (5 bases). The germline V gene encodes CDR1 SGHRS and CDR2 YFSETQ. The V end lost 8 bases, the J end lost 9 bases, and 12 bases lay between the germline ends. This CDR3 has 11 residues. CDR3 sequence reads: CASSGSAEQFF. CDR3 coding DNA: TGCGCCAGTTCAGGGTCCGCTGAGCAGTTCTTC.

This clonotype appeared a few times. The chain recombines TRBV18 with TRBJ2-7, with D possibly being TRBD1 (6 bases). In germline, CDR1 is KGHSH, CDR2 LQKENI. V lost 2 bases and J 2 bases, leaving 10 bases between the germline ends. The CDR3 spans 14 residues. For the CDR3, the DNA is TGTGCCAGCTCACCAGCGAGGGGGACCTACGAGCAGTACTTC. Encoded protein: CASSPARGTYEQYF. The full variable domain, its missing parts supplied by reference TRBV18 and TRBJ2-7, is NAGVMQNPRHLVRRRGQEARLRCSPMKGHSHVYWYRQLPEEGLKFMVYLQKENIIDESGMPKERFSAEFPKEGPSILRIQQVVRGDSAAYFCASSPARGTYEQYFGPGTRLTVT.

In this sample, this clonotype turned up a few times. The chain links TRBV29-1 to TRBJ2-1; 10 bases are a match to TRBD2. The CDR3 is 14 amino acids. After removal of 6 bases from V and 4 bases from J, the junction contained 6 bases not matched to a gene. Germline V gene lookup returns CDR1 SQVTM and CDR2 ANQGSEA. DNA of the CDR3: TGCAGCGTGACGACTAGCGGGCGATACAATGAGCAGTTCTTC. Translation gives CSVTTSGRYNEQFF.

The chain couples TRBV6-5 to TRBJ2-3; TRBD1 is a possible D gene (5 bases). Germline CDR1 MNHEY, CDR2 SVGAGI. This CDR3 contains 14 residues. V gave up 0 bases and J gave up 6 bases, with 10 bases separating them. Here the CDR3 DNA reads TGTGCCAGCAGTTACTCGATCTGGGGCGATACGCAGTATTTT. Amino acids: CASSYSIWGDTQYF.

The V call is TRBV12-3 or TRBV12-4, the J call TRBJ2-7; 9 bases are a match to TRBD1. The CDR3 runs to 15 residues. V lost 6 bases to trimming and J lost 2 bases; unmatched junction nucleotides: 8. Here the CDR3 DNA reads TGTGCCAGCAGGGGATCCGGGACAGGGACCTACGAGCAGTACTTC. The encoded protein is CASRGSGTGTYEQYF.

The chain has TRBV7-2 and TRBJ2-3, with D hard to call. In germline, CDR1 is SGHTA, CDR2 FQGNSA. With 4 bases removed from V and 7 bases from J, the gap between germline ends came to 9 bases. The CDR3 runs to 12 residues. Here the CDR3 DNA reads TGTGCCAGCAGCTCCTCTCGATATACGCAGTATTTT. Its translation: CASSSSRYTQYF.

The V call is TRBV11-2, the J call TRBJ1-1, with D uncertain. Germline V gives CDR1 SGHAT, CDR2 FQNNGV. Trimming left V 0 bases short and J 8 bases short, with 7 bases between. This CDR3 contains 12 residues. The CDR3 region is CASSLDRREAFF. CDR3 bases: TGTGCCAGCAGCTTAGATCGGAGAGAAGCTTTCTTT. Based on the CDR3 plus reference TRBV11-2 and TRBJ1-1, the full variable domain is EAGVAQSPRYKIIEKRQSVAFWCNPISGHATLYWYQQILGQGPKLLIQFQNNGVVDDSQLPKDRFSAERLKGVDSTLKIQPAKLEDSAVYLCASSLDRREAFFGQGTRLTVV.

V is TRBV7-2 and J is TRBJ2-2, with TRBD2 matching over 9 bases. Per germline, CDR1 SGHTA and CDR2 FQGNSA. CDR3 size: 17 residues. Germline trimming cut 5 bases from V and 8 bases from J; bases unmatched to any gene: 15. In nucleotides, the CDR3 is TGTGCCAGCAGCCCCCCCGGGCGAGCGGGAGGCTCTGGGGAGCTGTTTTTT. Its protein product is CASSPPGRAGGSGELFF.

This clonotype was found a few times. CDR3: CASSYSWDSYTDTQYF. DNA of the CDR3: TGTGCCAGCAGTTACTCATGGGACAGCTACACAGATACGCAGTATTTT. This rearrangement joins TRBV6-2 or TRBV6-3 to TRBJ2-3, with 7 bases identical to TRBD1. This CDR3 is 16 amino acids long. The trim removed 0 bases at V and 2 bases at J, leaving 5 bases unmatched. In germline, CDR1 is MNHEY, CDR2 SVGEGT.

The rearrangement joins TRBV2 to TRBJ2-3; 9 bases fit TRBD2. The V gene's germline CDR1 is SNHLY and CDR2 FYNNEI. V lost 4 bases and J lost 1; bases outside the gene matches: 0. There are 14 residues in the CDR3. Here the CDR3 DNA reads TGTGCCAGCAGTGGCGGGGGGGGCACAGATACGCAGTATTTT. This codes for CASSGGGGTDTQYF.

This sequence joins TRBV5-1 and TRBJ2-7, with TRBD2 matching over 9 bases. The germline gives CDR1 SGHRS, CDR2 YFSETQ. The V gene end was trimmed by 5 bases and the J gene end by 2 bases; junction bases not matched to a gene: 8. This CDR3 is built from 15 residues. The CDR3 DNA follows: TGCGCCAGCAGTGAGCAAGCGGGGGGCACCTACGAGCAGTACTTC. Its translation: CASSEQAGGTYEQYF.

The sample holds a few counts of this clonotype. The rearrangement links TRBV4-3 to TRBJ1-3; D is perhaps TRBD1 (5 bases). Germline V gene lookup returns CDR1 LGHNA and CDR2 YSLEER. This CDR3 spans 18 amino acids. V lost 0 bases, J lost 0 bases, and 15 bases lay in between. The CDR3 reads CASSQDSPGRPSGNTIYF. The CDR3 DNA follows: TGCGCCAGCAGCCAAGATAGCCCAGGGCGACCCTCTGGAAACACCATATATTTT.

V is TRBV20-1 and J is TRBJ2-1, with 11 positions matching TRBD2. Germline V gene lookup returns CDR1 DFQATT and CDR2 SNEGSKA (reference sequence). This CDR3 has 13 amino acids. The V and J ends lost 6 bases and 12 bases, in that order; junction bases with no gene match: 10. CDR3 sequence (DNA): TGCAGTGCCCCTAAAGGGACTAGCGGAATGCAGTTCTTC. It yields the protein CSAPKGTSGMQFF.

CDR3 in amino acids: CSAGAGGTDTQYF. The CDR3 coding sequence is TGCAGTGCTGGAGCGGGAGGCACAGATACGCAGTATTTT. V is TRBV20-1 and J is TRBJ2-3; 8 positions match TRBD2. The CDR3 runs to 13 residues. J was trimmed by 1 base and V by 5 bases; bases with no gene match: 2. Per germline, CDR1 DFQATT and CDR2 SNEGSKA (reference sequence).

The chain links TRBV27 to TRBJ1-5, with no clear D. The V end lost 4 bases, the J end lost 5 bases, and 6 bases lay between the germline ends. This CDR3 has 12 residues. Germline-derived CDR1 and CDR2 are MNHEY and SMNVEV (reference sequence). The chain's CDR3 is CASSSEDQPQHF. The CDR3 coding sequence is TGTGCCAGCAGTTCAGAAGATCAGCCCCAGCATTTT.

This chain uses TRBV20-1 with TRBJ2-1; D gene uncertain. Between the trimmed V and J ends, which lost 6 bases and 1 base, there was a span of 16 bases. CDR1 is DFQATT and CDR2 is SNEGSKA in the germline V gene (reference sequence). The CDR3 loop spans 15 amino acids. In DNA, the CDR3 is TGCAGTGCCATAGCCGTCGGCTATTCCTACAATGAGCAGTTCTTC. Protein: CSAIAVGYSYNEQFF.

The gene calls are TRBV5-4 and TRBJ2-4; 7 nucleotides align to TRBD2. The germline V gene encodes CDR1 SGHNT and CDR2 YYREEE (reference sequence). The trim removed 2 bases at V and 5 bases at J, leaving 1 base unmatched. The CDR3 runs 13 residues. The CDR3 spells CASSFGGENIQYF. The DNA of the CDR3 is TGTGCCAGCAGCTTTGGGGGGGAAAACATTCAGTACTTC.

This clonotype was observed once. CDR3 DNA: TGTGCCACCTCGACAGTTTATGGGACTGGGGCCAACGTCCTGACTTTC. Translation: CATSTVYGTGANVLTF. This chain joins TRBV27 and TRBJ2-6; D possibly corresponds to TRBD1 (5 bases). The CDR3 spans 16 residues. Germline values: CDR1 MNHEY, CDR2 SMNVEV (reference sequence). V was pared by 10 bases and J by 2 bases, with 18 bases between.